A single sample gave rise to the 25 T cell receptor beta chains below, sequenced in a study of T-cell memory formation after mild COVID-19. TCRdb reanalysed the 5' RACE reads using MiXCR and keeps one entry per CDR3 protein. This table holds more than 300,000 distinct CDR3 sequences, more than 13% found once. The specimen sequenced was PBMCs or a T cell subset sorted from them (not recorded which). These receptors all stem from a man aged 18-30 years who had mild COVID-19 (a few samples of this study predate the infection). Cell type and time point are not known.

The table lists this clonotype with a few counts. The CDR3 region is CASRLTPSGGHNEQFF. The CDR3 region has the DNA TGTGCCAGCAGGCTCACCCCTAGCGGGGGGCACAATGAGCAGTTCTTC. V gene TRBV27 combines with J gene TRBJ2-1; 11 positions agree with TRBD2. Trimming removed 6 bases from V and 5 bases from J; junction bases left unmatched: 9. The CDR3 is made up of 16 amino acids. Germline-derived CDR1 and CDR2 are MNHEY and SMNVEV (reference sequence).

In DNA form, the CDR3 reads TGCGCCAGCAGCCAAGAGGGTCTAACGGTGGGCTACACCTTC. Translation: CASSQEGLTVGYTF. The chain joins TRBV4-1 to TRBJ1-2; D remains ambiguous. Trimming shortened V by 0 bases and J by 8 bases, and 13 bases separated the two germline ends. CDR3 length equals 14 residues. Germline values: CDR1 MGHRA, CDR2 YSYEKL.

The chain carries TRBV2 and TRBJ1-4, with D perhaps TRBD1 (5 bases). The germline V gene encodes CDR1 SNHLY and CDR2 FYNNEI. The CDR3 length is 18 residues. V gave up 4 bases and J gave up 0 bases, with 18 bases separating them. Written as DNA, the CDR3 is TGTGCCAGCAGTGTCAGGGACTCGGCACCGTCAACTAATGAAAAACTGTTTTTT. As protein: CASSVRDSAPSTNEKLFF. Using reference TRBV2 and TRBJ1-4 for the parts outside the CDR3, the full variable domain is EPEVTQTPSHQVTQMGQEVILRCVPISNHLYFYWYRQILGQKVEFLVSFYNNEISEKSEIFDDQFSVERPDGSNFTLKIRSTKLEDSAMYFCASSVRDSAPSTNEKLFFGSGTQLSVL.

This chain connects TRBV6-5 to TRBJ2-6; D is perhaps TRBD1 (6 bases). The length of the CDR3 is 18 residues. Germline CDR1 is MNHEY and CDR2 is SVGAGI. V lost 8 bases to trimming and J lost 4 bases, with 24 bases between them. The CDR3 sequence: CASFQRGTPLSGANVLTF. CDR3 sequence (DNA): TGTGCCAGCTTCCAAAGGGGGACGCCCCTTTCCGGGGCCAACGTCCTGACTTTC.

A few counts support this clonotype. The V and J genes are TRBV6-2 or TRBV6-3 and TRBJ1-2; D remains unclear. CDR3 length: 15 amino acids. Trimming took off 0 bases at V and 4 bases at J, with 12 bases between the two ends. CDR1 is MNHEY, CDR2 SVGEGT, per germline. CDR3 sequence: CASSYSPGRIYGYTF. The CDR3 DNA sequence: TGTGCCAGCAGTTACTCGCCAGGTCGGATCTATGGCTACACCTTC.

The chain is built from TRBV19 and TRBJ2-4; D remains unclear. V lost 6 bases, J lost 0 bases, and 12 bases lay in between. This CDR3 comprises 15 residues. Germline CDR1 is LNHDA and CDR2 is SQIVND (reference sequence). The chain's CDR3 is CASSSIELAKNIQYF. The DNA for the CDR3 is TGTGCCAGTAGCTCGATAGAGTTAGCCAAAAACATTCAGTACTTC.

The rearrangement links TRBV4-1 to TRBJ1-5, with a possible D match to TRBD1 (6 bases). The germline V and J ends were trimmed by 1 base and 2 bases, with 15 bases remaining between them. The CDR3 loop spans 17 amino acids. From germline, CDR1 is MGHRA and CDR2 YSYEKL. The CDR3 region has the DNA TGCGCCAGCAGCCAAGGGACAGCCAGGGGTGGCAATCAGCCCCAGCATTTT. Encoded protein: CASSQGTARGGNQPQHF.

V is TRBV12-3 or TRBV12-4 and J is TRBJ2-5; D possibly corresponds to TRBD2 (5 bases). The germline V and J ends were trimmed by 7 bases and 7 bases, with 13 bases remaining between them. CDR3 length: 12 amino acids. The CDR3 DNA reads as TGTGCCAGCACCAGGACCGAGGGGACCCAGTACTTC. This encodes CASTRTEGTQYF.

This clonotype was observed a handful of times. The V and J genes are TRBV21-1 and TRBJ2-5. TRBV21-1 is classified as a pseudogene. There are 14 residues in the CDR3. CDR3 sequence reads: CASSKVPVRETQYF. The CDR3 bases are TGTGCCAGCAGCAAAGTGCCAGTCAGGGAGACCCAGTACTTC.

This clonotype was seen a few times. V gene TRBV11-2 combines with J gene TRBJ2-3; a weak D match, TRBD2 (6 bases). This CDR3 comprises 16 residues. The V end was cut by 0 bases, the J end by 1 base, with 11 bases between. Germline V lookup: CDR1 SGHAT, CDR2 FQNNGV. This chain's CDR3 is CASSLDMRGGTDTQYF. Written as DNA, the CDR3 is TGTGCCAGCAGCTTAGATATGCGGGGAGGCACAGATACGCAGTATTTT.

J is TRBJ2-7 and V is TRBV10-3; a weak D match, TRBD1 (5 bases). This CDR3 has 15 residues. Germline V gene lookup returns CDR1 ENHRY and CDR2 SYGVKD. The V gene lost 6 bases and the J gene lost 0 bases, with 15 bases spanning the gap. The CDR3 region has the DNA TGTGCCATCAGAGTTAACAGGTTTAGCTCCTACGAGCAGTACGTC. Translation gives CAIRVNRFSSYEQYV.

In its sample, this clonotype was seen a few times. The junction differs from germline at one of its ends, possibly a read error. The chain combines TRBV20-1 with TRBJ1-2, with D perhaps TRBD1 (6 bases). The CDR3 extends over 11 amino acids. From germline, CDR1 is DFQATT and CDR2 SNEGSKA (reference sequence). The CDR3 DNA sequence: TGCAGTGCAAAAACCCAGGGGATCTACTCCTTC. Translating gives CSAKTQGIYSF.

This clonotype was seen repeatedly, ten times or more. The chain recombines TRBV7-8 with TRBJ2-5; TRBD1 matches 7 bases. V shed 3 bases, J shed 3 bases, and the junction held 1 base outside the gene matches. The germline CDR1 and CDR2 sequences are SGHVS and FQNEAQ. This CDR3 has 13 amino acids. The CDR3 nucleotides are TGTGCCAGCAGCTTCGGGACAGAAGAGACCCAGTACTTC. Its translation is CASSFGTEETQYF.

This clonotype was recorded a few times. The genes are TRBV4-3 and TRBJ2-2; D is possibly TRBD1 (6 bases). This CDR3 is 20 amino acids long. V lost 4 bases, J lost 0 bases, and 24 bases lay in between. The germline V gene encodes CDR1 LGHNA and CDR2 YSLEER. The CDR3 here is CASSPTVWGQTISNTGELFF. The CDR3 bases are TGCGCCAGCAGCCCAACGGTGTGGGGGCAGACGATTTCGAACACCGGGGAGCTGTTTTTT.

This clonotype showed up just a few times. V usage is TRBV5-1 and J usage is TRBJ2-3; weak D call: TRBD2 (6 bases). The CDR3 totals 15 residues. V was shortened by 3 bases and J by 0 bases, with 11 bases between the two germline ends. CDR1 and CDR2 from the germline V gene are SGHRS and YFSETQ. This CDR3 reads CASSSGTHSTDTQYF. In DNA, the CDR3 is TGCGCCAGCAGCTCCGGGACTCATAGCACAGATACGCAGTATTTT.

This clonotype has more than one count but fewer than ten. The V and J genes are TRBV5-1 and TRBJ2-2; D is perhaps TRBD2 (6 bases). The germline V gene encodes CDR1 SGHRS and CDR2 YFSETQ. The CDR3 is 15 amino acids. V was shortened by 4 bases and J by 7 bases, with 17 bases between the two germline ends. The CDR3 reads CASSPTGLKGGELFF. The CDR3 DNA reads TGCGCCAGCAGCCCTACGGGACTTAAGGGCGGGGAGCTGTTTTTT.

This clonotype has a count of ten or more. For the CDR3, the DNA is TGTGCCAGCAGCCAGCGGGACAGGTCCAAAGAGACCCAGTACTTC. Residues: CASSQRDRSKETQYF. This chain joins TRBV4-2 and TRBJ2-5; 8 bases are shared with TRBD1. Losses at the gene ends were 3 bases for V and 3 bases for J; bases not matched to a gene: 6. The CDR3 spans 15 residues. CDR1 LGHNA and CDR2 YNFKEQ come from the germline V gene.

V is TRBV10-3 and J is TRBJ1-1; 9 nucleotides match TRBD1. The J segment lost 0 bases and the V segment lost 3 bases, leaving 8 bases of the junction unmatched. The CDR3 contains 17 residues. Germline V gives CDR1 ENHRY, CDR2 SYGVKD. The CDR3 is CAISDPGQGIMNTEAFF. The CDR3 bases are TGTGCCATCAGTGACCCGGGACAGGGAATCATGAACACTGAAGCTTTCTTT.

A few counts support this clonotype. V usage is TRBV7-2 and J usage is TRBJ2-3; a possible D gene is TRBD2 (7 bases). Germline CDR1 reads SGHTA; CDR2 reads FQGNSA. The length of the CDR3 is 14 residues. V lost 4 bases and J lost 6, with 14 bases in between. In DNA form, the CDR3 reads TGTGCCAGCAGCTGGGGGGCGGGGGCGGATACGCAGTATTTT. This encodes CASSWGAGADTQYF.

This clonotype was seen at least ten times. V is TRBV5-1 and J is TRBJ2-7; D not certain. The V end lost 0 bases, the J end lost 3 bases, and 16 bases lay between the germline ends. Germline loops: CDR1 SGHRS, CDR2 YFSETQ. This CDR3 has 16 amino acids. The CDR3 DNA is TGCGCCAGCAGCTTGGCCACCACGAACCTCCTCTACGAGCAGTACGTC. This gives the protein CASSLATTNLLYEQYV.

In its sample, this clonotype was seen a few times. The CDR3 region has the DNA TGTGCCAGCAGCGCGTCCGGACTAGCGGTTTCCCAGGGCTCCTACGAGCAGTACGTC. It codes for CASSASGLAVSQGSYEQYV. The V gene is TRBV7-6, the J gene TRBJ2-7, with 10 bases that match TRBD2. The J segment lost 0 bases and the V segment lost 5 bases, leaving 16 bases of the junction unmatched. The CDR3 is made up of 19 amino acids. CDR1 and CDR2 from the germline V gene are SGHVS and FNYEAQ.

This clonotype was detected many times. V and J are TRBV5-1 and TRBJ2-3, with 9 bases matching TRBD2. The V gene's germline CDR1 is SGHRS and CDR2 YFSETQ. J lost 0 bases, V lost 4 bases, and 6 bases had no gene match. The CDR3 is 16 residues long. Here the CDR3 reads CASSLRLAASTDTQYF. CDR3 DNA: TGCGCCAGCAGCCTCCGACTAGCGGCTAGCACAGATACGCAGTATTTT.

This clonotype was found a few times. The J gene is TRBJ1-5, the V gene TRBV7-2; maybe TRBD1 (5 bases). CDR1 SGHTA and CDR2 FQGNSA come from the germline V gene. The V end was cut by 5 bases, the J end by 1 base, with 12 bases between. The CDR3 has 15 residues. The CDR3 DNA is TGTGCCAGCAGCCAACCTCAGGGAAGCAATCAGCCCCAGCATTTT. Translation: CASSQPQGSNQPQHF. The full variable domain, rest sourced from reference TRBV7-2 and TRBJ1-5, is GAGVSQSPSNKVTEKGKDVELRCDPISGHTALYWYRQSLGQGLEFLIYFQGNSAPDKSGLPSDRFSAERTGGSVSTLTIQRTQQEDSAVYLCASSQPQGSNQPQHFGDGTRLSIL.

The chain has TRBV20-1 and TRBJ2-5; TRBD2 agrees at 10 bases. The ends lost 0 bases at V and 5 bases at J; junction bases unmatched: 15. The CDR3 spans 18 residues. CDR1 DFQATT and CDR2 SNEGSKA come from the germline V gene (reference sequence). For the CDR3, the DNA is TGCAGTGCTAGAGATTTTTTCGGGTTAGCGGGGGGCGGTGAGACCCAGTACTTC. Amino acid sequence: CSARDFFGLAGGGETQYF.

This clonotype was seen a few times. This chain joins TRBV6-1 and TRBJ1-3; tentative D call: TRBD1 (5 bases). From germline, CDR1 is MNHNS and CDR2 SASEGT. V lost 10 bases, J lost 0 bases, and 16 bases lay in between. The CDR3 sequence is 15 residues long. DNA of the CDR3: TGTGCCACCAGAGGTTGGGGGGACTCTGGAAACACCATATATTTT. Encoded protein: CATRGWGDSGNTIYF.